The rows below give T cell receptor beta chains drawn from one sample of a study of cytomegalovirus exposure and HLA in healthy donors. TCRdb's table, derived via immunoSEQ multiplex PCR, lists solely in-frame clones and lacks some. The sample lists about 180,000 clones; approximately 80% were seen once. Sequenced: PBMCs. The receptors originated from a woman in her 30s in good health and CMV-seronegative. Both conserved end residues are part of each CDR3. Fields, in order: D gene, V gene, J gene, clone size, CDR3 protein, CDR3 DNA. D genes are given only for firm matches. Clone size, where shown, is once, few, many, or a class for clones that have expanded.

>TRBD1|TRBV28|TRBJ2-7|-
CASSSDRDRGRKQYF
TGTGCCAGCAGCTCGGACCGGGACAGGGGACGGAAGCAGTACTTC
>-|TRBV19|TRBJ2-1|once
CASSNSREINEQFF
TGTGCCAGTAGTAATTCCCGAGAGATCAATGAGCAGTTCTTC
>TRBD2|TRBV2|TRBJ2-7|once
CASRVMTGTGLAGSTYEQYF
TGTGCCAGCAGAGTAATGACAGGTACTGGGCTAGCGGGGAGTACCTACGAGCAGTACTTC
>-|TRBV7-2|TRBJ2-1|-
CASRLHPGEQFF
TGTGCCAGCAGACTCCATCCAGGGGAGCAGTTCTTC
>TRBD1|TRBV11-2|TRBJ1-2|few
CASSRRTGNGYTF
TGTGCCAGCAGCCGTAGGACAGGGAATGGCTACACCTTC
>-|TRBV4-1|TRBJ2-2|-
CASSQGGAPNTGELFF
TGCGCCAGCAGCCAAGGCGGGGCCCCGAACACCGGGGAGCTGTTTTTT
>TRBD2|TRBV9|TRBJ2-6|-
CASESGGLRSGANVLTF
TGTGCCAGCGAATCGGGGGGGTTACGGTCTGGGGCCAACGTTCTGACTTTC
>TRBD2|TRBV6-4|TRBJ2-1|-
CASSGTSEGYNEQFF
TGTGCCAGCAGTGGGACTAGCGAAGGGTACAATGAGCAGTTCTTC
>TRBD1|TRBV9|TRBJ1-4|-
CVSGSGTATNEKLFF
TGTGTCAGCGGGTCCGGGACAGCAACTAATGAAAAACTGTTTTTT
>TRBD2|TRBV5-4|TRBJ2-7|-
CASSLDSGGAYEQYF
TGTGCCAGCAGCTTAGATAGCGGGGGTGCCTACGAGCAGTACTTC
>TRBD1|TRBV28|TRBJ2-2|-
CASSFGQGATNTGELFF
TGTGCCAGCAGTTTCGGACAGGGGGCAACGAACACCGGGGAGCTGTTTTTT
>-|TRBV30|TRBJ1-2|-
CAWSDPETGQYGYTF
TGTGCCTGGAGTGACCCCGAGACAGGACAATATGGCTACACCTTC
>TRBD1|TRBV4-3|TRBJ1-1|-
CASSQNRGVNTEAFF
TGCGCCAGCAGCCAGAACAGGGGAGTGAACACTGAAGCTTTCTTT
>TRBD1|TRBV6-5|TRBJ1-2|few
CASSLDRGIGYTF
TGTGCCAGCAGCCTTGACAGGGGTATCGGCTACACCTTC
>TRBD2|TRBV18|TRBJ2-3|-
CASSPRGSGSFTDTQYF
TGTGCCAGCTCACCCCGGGGTAGCGGGAGTTTCACAGATACGCAGTATTTT
>-|TRBV28|TRBJ2-4|-
CASSSPSEYRSIQYF
TGTGCCAGCAGTTCGCCCTCCGAGTACCGGTCCATTCAGTACTTC
>-|TRBV6-5|TRBJ1-4|-
CASSYSSVSGLFF
TGTGCCAGCAGTTACTCGAGTGTCAGCGGCCTGTTTTTT
>TRBD1|TRBV4-3|TRBJ2-1|-
CASSLMRTGGGNEQFF
TGCGCCAGCAGCCTAATGCGGACAGGGGGCGGGAATGAGCAGTTCTTC
>-|TRBV29-1|TRBJ2-7|once
CSVETAAGYSYEQYF
TGCAGCGTTGAGACCGCGGCGGGATACTCCTACGAGCAGTACTTC
>-|TRBV28|TRBJ1-2|-
CASSSPSRGIYGYTF
TGTGCCAGCAGTTCACCGAGTCGGGGAATATATGGCTACACCTTC
>TRBD2|TRBV5-4|TRBJ2-2|-
CASSSGLQTGELFF
TGTGCCAGCAGCTCGGGACTACAAACCGGGGAGCTGTTTTTT
>TRBD2|TRBV15|TRBJ2-1|-
CATSRILGLVGEQFF
TGTGCCACCAGCAGGATTCTTGGACTAGTGGGTGAGCAGTTCTTC
>-|TRBV19|TRBJ1-1|-
CASSAWMARQARAFF
TGTGCCAGTAGTGCTTGGATGGCCCGACAGGCTCGAGCTTTCTTT
>TRBD2|TRBV10-3|TRBJ2-3|-
CAGSGRSTDTQYF
TGTGCCGGTAGCGGGAGGTCGACAGATACGCAGTATTTT
>-|TRBV6-5|TRBJ2-2|-
CAIRNPQGDTGELFF
TGTGCCATCCGGAATCCTCAGGGTGACACCGGGGAGCTGTTTTTT
>-|TRBV2|TRBJ2-6|-
CASSGAGANVLTF
TGTGCCAGCTCGGGTGCCGGGGCCAACGTCCTGACTTTC
>TRBD2|TRBV5-4|TRBJ2-1|-
CASRYKPGLAEQVATFF
TGTGCCAGCAGATACAAACCGGGACTAGCGGAACAAGTGGCAACGTTCTTC
>-|TRBV6-5|TRBJ2-2|few
CASSADRYNTGELFF
TGTGCCAGCAGTGCGGACAGATATAACACCGGGGAGCTGTTTTTT
>TRBD1|TRBV5-1|TRBJ2-5|-
CASSVLGQGDEETQYF
TGCGCCAGCAGCGTACTGGGACAGGGAGACGAAGAGACCCAGTACTTC
>TRBD2|TRBV27|TRBJ2-1|-
CASSSAGTSVYNEQFF
TGTGCCAGCAGTTCCGCCGGGACTAGCGTCTACAATGAGCAGTTCTTC
>-|TRBV5-6|TRBJ2-7|-
CASSLNPGTSSEQYF
TGTGCCAGCAGCTTGAATCCGGGAACGAGTTCCGAGCAGTACTTC
>-|TRBV19|TRBJ1-5|-
CASSVSGAANQPQHF
TGTGCCAGTAGTGTGAGCGGGGCAGCTAATCAGCCCCAGCATTTT
>TRBD1|TRBV5-8|TRBJ1-5|-
CASSPGQGGSQPQHF
TGTGCCAGCAGTCCTGGGCAGGGGGGAAGTCAGCCCCAGCATTTT
>-|TRBV11-2|TRBJ1-2|-
CASSLVQGVGYGYTF
TGTGCCAGCAGCTTAGTACAGGGTGTCGGCTATGGCTACACCTTC
>TRBD1|TRBV7-9|TRBJ1-5|-
CASSFGTGGGDQPQHF
TGTGCCAGCAGCTTCGGGACAGGGGGCGGCGATCAGCCCCAGCATTTT
>TRBD2|TRBV6-6|TRBJ2-2|few
CASSSGGATGELFF
TGTGCCAGCAGTAGCGGGGGGGCCACCGGGGAGCTGTTTTTT
>-|TRBV7-9|TRBJ1-1|-
CSSSLGDFHLAEAFF
TGTTCCAGCAGCTTAGGGGACTTCCACTTGGCTGAAGCTTTCTTT
>-|TRBV5-1|TRBJ1-1|-
CASSLARGPEAFF
TGCGCCAGCAGCTTGGCCCGAGGGCCGGAAGCTTTCTTT
>TRBD1|TRBV4-2|TRBJ1-5|-
CASSRQGDQPQHF
TGTGCCAGCAGTCGACAGGGGGATCAGCCCCAGCATTTT
>TRBD1|TRBV10-3|TRBJ1-6|-
CAISEWSGQINSPLHF
TGTGCCATCAGTGAGTGGTCGGGACAGATAAATTCACCCCTCCACTTT
>TRBD1|TRBV13|TRBJ2-3|-
CASSTGQGGDTQYF
TGTGCCAGCAGCACTGGACAGGGTGGAGATACGCAGTATTTT
>TRBD1|TRBV11-3|TRBJ2-3|-
CASSPEGTGGKTDTQYF
TGTGCCAGCAGCCCAGAGGGGACAGGGGGTAAAACAGATACGCAGTATTTT
>TRBD2|TRBV15|TRBJ2-4|once
CATSREGLAGIAKNSQYF
TGTGCCACCAGCAGAGAAGGGCTAGCGGGAATAGCCAAAAACAGTCAGTACTTC
>-|TRBV27|TRBJ1-5|-
CASSLSGSSQTQHF
TGTGCCAGCAGTTTATCGGGCAGTTCGCAGACCCAGCATTTT
>TRBD2|TRBV5-1|TRBJ2-7|-
CASSISGASYEQYF
TGCGCCAGCAGCATTAGCGGGGCATCCTACGAGCAGTACTTC
>TRBD1|TRBV28|TRBJ2-1|-
CASSFTGAGSREQFF
TGTGCCAGCAGTTTTACAGGGGCTGGTTCTCGGGAGCAGTTCTTC
>TRBD1|TRBV18|TRBJ1-1|-
CASSAGTGANTEAFF
TGTGCCAGCTCAGCCGGGACAGGGGCAAACACTGAAGCTTTCTTT
>-|TRBV7-9|TRBJ1-2|-
CASSLRDNPYYGYTF
TGTGCCAGCAGCTTAAGGGACAACCCCTACTATGGCTACACCTTC
>-|TRBV27|TRBJ2-5|-
CASSDIWVPGKTQYF
TGTGCCAGCAGTGATATCTGGGTTCCCGGGAAGACCCAGTACTTC